The next 28 T cell receptor beta chains were all read from a single sample in a study of shared clonotypes between healthy human individuals. The table came from immunoSEQ multiplex PCR; TCRdb's copy has only in-frame clones and leaves some out. Of more than 2,000,000 clones in the sample, approximately 95% were seen once. Sequencing was carried out using naive CD4+ T cells from PBMCs. The subset was: CD45RA+ positively selected. The receptors here all came from a man in his late teens or twenties in good health. Some clones in this sample may be carry-over from other donors' samples.

The chain has TRBV5-4 and TRBJ1-1, with D maybe TRBD1 (5 bases). The V gene's germline CDR1 is SGHNT and CDR2 YYREEE (reference sequence). CDR3 size: 15 residues. V was cut by 4 bases and J by 2 bases, with 15 bases left in between. The CDR3 sequence: CASSHRRDLNTEAFF. As DNA, the CDR3 is TGTGCCAGCAGCCACCGAAGGGACCTCAACACTGAAGCTTTCTTT. Filled out from reference TRBV5-4 and TRBJ1-1, the complete variable domain reads ETGVTQSPTHLIKTRGQQVTLRCSSQSGHNTVSWYQQALGQGPQFIFQYYREEENGRGNFPPRFSGLQFPNYSSELNVNALELDDSALYLCASSHRRDLNTEAFFGQGTRLTVV.

This sequence joins TRBV5-1 and TRBJ1-2; D not resolved. The germline gives CDR1 SGHRS, CDR2 YFSETQ. V lost 0 bases, J lost 2 bases, and 11 bases lay in between. The CDR3 is made up of 15 amino acids. CDR3 sequence (DNA): TGCGCCAGCAGCTTGGGGGGAAATGGAAACTATGGCTACACCTTC. It translates to CASSLGGNGNYGYTF. Drawing the rest from reference TRBV5-1 and TRBJ1-2, the complete variable domain is KAGVTQTPRYLIKTRGQQVTLSCSPISGHRSVSWYQQTPGQGLQFLFEYFSETQRNKGNFPGRFSGRQFSNSRSEMNVSTLELGDSALYLCASSLGGNGNYGYTFGSGTRLTVV.

The chain is built from TRBV29-1 and TRBJ2-5; D unclear. V lost 5 bases to trimming and J lost 5 bases, with 9 bases between them. CDR1 SQVTM and CDR2 ANQGSEA come from the germline V gene. The CDR3 sequence is 11 residues long. The CDR3 sequence is CSVLGVETQYF. For the CDR3, the DNA is TGCAGCGTTTTAGGAGTTGAGACCCAGTACTTC.

The rearrangement uses TRBV6-4 and TRBJ2-3; D is ambiguous. This CDR3 is 14 amino acids long. V gave up 6 bases and J gave up 2 bases, with 12 bases separating them. Germline V CDR1 and CDR2: MRHNA, SNTAGT. For the CDR3, the DNA is TGTGCCAGCAGCCAAGTCGGTTCCACAGATACGCAGTATTTT. Protein product: CASSQVGSTDTQYF.

A remark on this clone: The junction differs from germline at one of its ends, possibly a read error. The chain recombines TRBV28 with TRBJ2-7; possible D gene TRBD2, 5 bases. The germline CDR1 and CDR2 sequences are MDHEN and SYDVKM. The CDR3 length is 13 residues. As DNA, the CDR3 is TGTGCCAGCAGTTTTCGGGGTGGCGAGGGAGAGGGCTTC. This sequence encodes CASSFRGGEGEGF.

Remarks on this clone: Other nucleotide sequences from this sample produce the same CDR3. The CDR3 spells CSVDGGYEQYF. The DNA for the CDR3 is TGCAGCGTTGATGGGGGCTACGAGCAGTACTTC. The genes are TRBV29-1 and TRBJ2-7; D may match TRBD1 or TRBD2 (5 bases each). Germline V gives CDR1 SQVTM, CDR2 ANQGSEA. The germline V and J ends were trimmed by 3 bases and 3 bases, with 6 bases remaining between them. The CDR3 extends over 11 amino acids.

With regard to this clone: Its ends do not fully match the called genes, so a read error is possible. The chain carries TRBV6-5 and TRBJ1-3; D perhaps matches TRBD1 (5 bases). The germline gives CDR1 MNHEY, CDR2 SVGAGI. The CDR3 has 15 residues. The CDR3 DNA reads TGTGCCAGCAGTTACTCAGGGGTTGGTGGACACACCATATATTTT. The encoded protein is CASSYSGVGGHTIYF.

The chain uses TRBV2 and TRBJ2-1, with 7 bases aligning to TRBD2. CDR3 length: 14 residues. V trimming: 8 bases; J trimming: 5 bases; junction bases outside the gene matches: 9. Germline values: CDR1 SNHLY, CDR2 FYNNEI. In nucleotides, the CDR3 is TGTGCCAGCGCCGGACTAGTCGAGAACAATGAGCAGTTCTTC. As protein: CASAGLVENNEQFF.

The chain carries TRBV5-6 and TRBJ2-7; 8 bases map to TRBD2. Germline V gene data show CDR1 as SGHDT and CDR2 as YYEEEE. This CDR3 region has 17 residues. V lost 0 bases and J lost 3; bases outside the gene matches: 11. The CDR3 DNA reads TGTGCCAGCAGCTTGGGTGTAGCGGGAAGGAGGGTCTACGAGCAGTACTTC. Translating it yields CASSLGVAGRRVYEQYF.

The chain links TRBV18 to TRBJ2-7; D perhaps matches TRBD1 (6 bases). V was cut by 3 bases and J by 5 bases, with 8 bases left in between. CDR3 size: 12 residues. CDR1 KGHSH and CDR2 LQKENI come from the germline V gene. The CDR3, as DNA: TGTGCCAGCTCACCGGGGGCGAACGAGCAGTACTTC. This translates into CASSPGANEQYF.

This clone was found a few times. The same CDR3 can be traced to other DNA sequences in this sample. The gene calls are TRBV7-9 and TRBJ1-4, with TRBD1 as a possible D gene (5 bases). This CDR3 is 14 amino acids long. Trimming cost V 1 base and J 2 bases, with 5 bases left between them. From germline, CDR1 is SEHNR and CDR2 FQNEAQ (reference sequence). CDR3 in DNA: TGTGCCAGCAGCTTAGGGGGCACTAATGAAAAACTGTTTTTT. The encoded protein is CASSLGGTNEKLFF. Full variable domain (outside the CDR3, taken from reference TRBV7-9 and TRBJ1-4): DTGVSQNPRHKITKRGQNVTFRCDPISEHNRLYWYRQTLGQGPEFLTYFQNEAQLEKSRLLSDRFSAERPKGSFSTLEIQRTEQGDSAMYLCASSLGGTNEKLFFGSGTQLSVL.

The chain carries TRBV27 and TRBJ1-2; D gene ambiguous. Germline V gene sequence: CDR1 MNHEY, CDR2 SMNVEV (reference sequence). This CDR3 is 16 amino acids long. V shed 1 base and J shed 4 bases, with 16 bases lying between them. This CDR3 reads CASSLLLAGIIYGYTF. The CDR3 coding sequence is TGTGCCAGCAGTTTATTGCTGGCAGGAATCATCTATGGCTACACCTTC.

The gene calls are TRBV5-1 and TRBJ1-3; no firm D call. Germline-derived CDR1 and CDR2 are SGHRS and YFSETQ. Trimming took 3 bases from V and 1 from J, leaving 11 bases between them. The CDR3 covers 15 residues. In nucleotides, the CDR3 is TGCGCCAGCAGCTGGGATGCAGGATCTGGAAACACCATATATTTT. This encodes CASSWDAGSGNTIYF.

The rearrangement links TRBV2 to TRBJ2-7; a weak D match, TRBD1 (6 bases). CDR1 SNHLY and CDR2 FYNNEI come from the germline V gene. CDR3 length equals 12 residues. Trimming took off 6 bases at V and 3 bases at J, with 9 bases between the two ends. CDR3 sequence: CASSQDSYEQYF. In DNA, the CDR3 is TGTGCCAGCAGCCAGGACAGCTACGAGCAGTACTTC.

This rearrangement joins TRBV19 to TRBJ2-7; 9 positions agree with TRBD2. This CDR3 has 16 amino acids. Germline CDR1 and CDR2: LNHDA and SQIVND (reference sequence). V was clipped by 1 base and J by 2 bases; unmatched bases: 6. The CDR3 is CASSIVAAGGTYEQYF. In DNA form, the CDR3 reads TGTGCCAGTAGTATAGTAGCAGCGGGGGGCACCTACGAGCAGTACTTC.

The rearrangement links TRBV7-9 to TRBJ2-1, with 8 bases fitting TRBD1. CDR3 length: 15 amino acids. J lost 2 bases, V lost 5 bases, and 5 bases had no gene match. Germline V lookup: CDR1 SEHNR, CDR2 FQNEAQ (reference sequence). CDR3 nucleotide sequence: TGTGCCAGCAGCCCGGGACAGGCCCCCTACAATGAGCAGTTCTTC. Translating it yields CASSPGQAPYNEQFF.

V is TRBV19 and J is TRBJ2-5, with 8 bases identical to TRBD1. CDR3 length: 13 amino acids. With 8 bases clipped from V and 8 bases from J, the junction kept 10 bases outside the gene matches. In germline, CDR1 is LNHDA, CDR2 SQIVND (reference sequence). CDR3 in DNA: TGTGCCAGTGGACAGGGAACGTTGGAAACCCAGTACTTC. Translating it yields CASGQGTLETQYF.

The chain links TRBV12-5 to TRBJ2-1; a weak D match, TRBD1 (6 bases). V was pared by 6 bases and J by 4 bases, with 22 bases between. CDR1 and CDR2 from the germline V gene are LGHNT and FRNRAP. The CDR3 has 17 residues. The CDR3 DNA follows: TGTGCTAGTGGCCTAGTCGAGGCCGGGACAATATACAATGAGCAGTTCTTC. This sequence encodes CASGLVEAGTIYNEQFF.

The count of this clone is one. The chain recombines TRBV11-2 with TRBJ2-7; 10 bases fit TRBD2. V was pared by 5 bases and J by 4 bases, with 8 bases of the junction left unmatched. CDR3 length: 15 residues. Germline V CDR1 and CDR2: SGHAT, FQNNGV. This CDR3 reads CASSVGLAVRYEQYF. In nucleotides, the CDR3 is TGTGCCAGCAGCGTTGGACTAGCGGTACGTTACGAGCAGTACTTC.

The rearrangement links TRBV7-9 to TRBJ1-5, with a tentative D call TRBD1 (5 bases). Germline V CDR1 and CDR2: SEHNR, FQNEAQ (reference sequence). This CDR3 region has 15 residues. The V and J ends lost 5 bases and 5 bases respectively, with 16 bases between them. CDR3 coding DNA: TGTGCCAGCAGCCCAGGTCGGGGCCTGGATCAGCCCCAGCATTTT. As protein: CASSPGRGLDQPQHF.

Written as DNA, the CDR3 is TGTGCCAGCAGTCCCGTGGACAGTCTTGCGACAGATACGCAGTATTTT. Protein: CASSPVDSLATDTQYF. The chain joins TRBV28 to TRBJ2-3; possible D gene TRBD1, 6 bases. V gave up 5 bases and J gave up 3 bases, with 18 bases separating them. This CDR3 region has 16 residues. Germline V gene data show CDR1 as MDHEN and CDR2 as SYDVKM.

The rearrangement links TRBV30 to TRBJ2-2; 10 positions agree with TRBD1. Germline V gives CDR1 GTSNPN, CDR2 SVGIG (reference sequence). Trimming removed 5 bases from V and 4 bases from J; junction bases left unmatched: 10. The CDR3 is made up of 16 amino acids. The CDR3 DNA follows: TGTGCCTGGGTGCCCGACAGGGGGCTTAGCACCGGGGAGCTGTTTTTT. Its translation is CAWVPDRGLSTGELFF.

This clone has a single count. The J gene is TRBJ2-7, the V gene TRBV29-1; D is perhaps TRBD1 (6 bases). The CDR3 spans 14 residues. In germline, CDR1 is SQVTM, CDR2 ANQGSEA. The ends were cut back, 6 bases at V and 3 bases at J, with 18 bases in the middle. The CDR3 DNA follows: TGCAGCGTCCTATTTACTTTACAGGGCTACGAGCAGTACTTC. Amino acid sequence: CSVLFTLQGYEQYF.

This chain links TRBV5-6 with TRBJ2-7; unclear D gene. The V gene lost 8 bases and the J gene lost 2 bases, with 14 bases spanning the gap. CDR1 and CDR2 from the germline V gene are SGHDT and YYEEEE. The CDR3 spans 13 residues. The CDR3 here is CASRLLGPYEQYF. DNA of the CDR3: TGTGCCAGTCGTCTTCTAGGCCCCTACGAGCAGTACTTC.

The chain employs TRBV11-2 and TRBJ2-7; 11 bases fit TRBD2. J lost 4 bases, V lost 0 bases, and 2 bases had no gene match. Germline-derived CDR1 and CDR2 are SGHAT and FQNNGV. This CDR3 has 15 residues. This chain's CDR3 is CASSLEGLAVYEQYF. The CDR3 DNA sequence: TGTGCCAGCAGCTTAGAGGGACTAGCGGTATACGAGCAGTACTTC.

The rearrangement uses TRBV7-2 and TRBJ2-3, with 8 bases identical to TRBD2. The V gene's germline CDR1 is SGHTA and CDR2 FQGNSA. The ends lost 2 bases at V and 0 bases at J; junction bases unmatched: 4. The CDR3 has 16 amino acids. CDR3 DNA sequence: TGTGCCAGCAGCTTAAGGGCTAGCGGGAGCACAGATACGCAGTATTTT. It translates to CASSLRASGSTDTQYF.

This rearrangement joins TRBV5-4 to TRBJ2-2; no firm D call. Trimming removed 0 bases from V and 3 bases from J, with 9 bases in between. The CDR3 covers 15 residues. Germline V gives CDR1 SGHNT, CDR2 YYREEE (reference sequence). The chain's CDR3 is CASSLGFLDTGELFF. In DNA form, the CDR3 reads TGTGCCAGCAGCTTGGGTTTTTTGGACACCGGGGAGCTGTTTTTT.

The V gene is TRBV2, the J gene TRBJ2-1; D possibly corresponds to TRBD1 (6 bases). Germline CDR1 is SNHLY and CDR2 is FYNNEI. This CDR3 comprises 14 residues. The ends were cut back, 8 bases at V and 10 bases at J, with 21 bases in the middle. CDR3 protein: CASSPYTGSAEQFF. Written as DNA, the CDR3 is TGTGCCAGCTCGCCCTACACAGGGTCGGCGGAGCAGTTCTTC. Filled out from reference TRBV2 and TRBJ2-1, the complete variable domain reads EPEVTQTPSHQVTQMGQEVILRCVPISNHLYFYWYRQILGQKVEFLVSFYNNEISEKSEIFDDQFSVERPDGSNFTLKIRSTKLEDSAMYFCASSPYTGSAEQFFGPGTRLTVL.